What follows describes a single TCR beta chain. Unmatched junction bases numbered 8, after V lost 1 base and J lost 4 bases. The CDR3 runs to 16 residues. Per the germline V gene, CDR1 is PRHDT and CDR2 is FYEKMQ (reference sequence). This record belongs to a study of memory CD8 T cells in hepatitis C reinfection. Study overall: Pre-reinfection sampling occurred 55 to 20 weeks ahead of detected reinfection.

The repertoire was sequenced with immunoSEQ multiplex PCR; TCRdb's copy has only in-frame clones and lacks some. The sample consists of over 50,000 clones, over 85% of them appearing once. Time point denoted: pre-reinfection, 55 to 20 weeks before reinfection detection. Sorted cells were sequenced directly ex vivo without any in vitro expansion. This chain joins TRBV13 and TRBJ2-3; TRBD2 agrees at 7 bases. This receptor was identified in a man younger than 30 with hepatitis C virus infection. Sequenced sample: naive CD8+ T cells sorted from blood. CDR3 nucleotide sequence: TGTGCCAGCAGCTTAGATACTAGCGTTCGTCCAGATACGCAGTATTTT. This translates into CASSLDTSVRPDTQYF.